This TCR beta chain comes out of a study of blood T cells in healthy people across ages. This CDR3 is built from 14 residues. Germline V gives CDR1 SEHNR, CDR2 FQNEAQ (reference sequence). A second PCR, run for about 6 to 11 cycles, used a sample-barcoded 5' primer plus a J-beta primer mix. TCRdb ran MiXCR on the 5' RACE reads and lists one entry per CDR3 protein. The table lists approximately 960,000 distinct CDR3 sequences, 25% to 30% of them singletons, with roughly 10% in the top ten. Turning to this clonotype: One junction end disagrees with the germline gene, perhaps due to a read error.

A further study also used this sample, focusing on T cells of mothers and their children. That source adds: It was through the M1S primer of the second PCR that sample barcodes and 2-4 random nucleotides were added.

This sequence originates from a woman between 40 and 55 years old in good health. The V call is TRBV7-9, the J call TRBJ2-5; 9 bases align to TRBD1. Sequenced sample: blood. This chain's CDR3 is CAGSLDRGSETQYF. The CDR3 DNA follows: TGTGCCGGCAGCTTGGACAGGGGAAGTGAGACCCAGTACTTC.